These T cell receptor beta chains were read from a single sample in a study of blood T cell repertoires in COVID-19. TCRdb's copy holds only in-frame clones and misses some; the assay was immunoSEQ multiplex PCR. This sample yields some 460,000 clones, of which around 89% are seen a single time; roughly 4% belongs to the top ten. The sequenced material came from peripheral blood. The receptors originated from a woman aged 25 to 39 with acute or convalescent COVID-19. Both conserved end residues are part of each CDR3.

V gene: TRBV30
CDR3 length: 15
J gene: TRBJ2-2
CDR3 protein: CAWQEGQPNTGELFF

V gene: TRBV5-6
CDR3 length: 14
J gene: TRBJ2-5
CDR3 protein: CASSSLAGEETQYF

V gene: TRBV24-1
CDR3 length: 15
J gene: TRBJ2-1
CDR3 protein: CATSGLAQGAPEQFF

V gene: TRBV9
CDR3 length: 17
J gene: TRBJ1-1
CDR3 protein: CASSNTGALRRNTEAFF

V gene: TRBV29-1
CDR3 length: 15
J gene: TRBJ2-5
CDR3 protein: CSVEGAETPRETQYF

V gene: TRBV3-1/TRBV3-2
CDR3 length: 17
J gene: TRBJ1-3
CDR3 protein: CASSLSVGRSSGNTIYF

V gene: TRBV28
CDR3 length: 18
J gene: TRBJ2-6
CDR3 protein: CASNPIPGQGPGANVLTF

V gene: TRBV15
CDR3 length: 13
J gene: TRBJ2-7
CDR3 protein: CATSYDRGNEQYF

V gene: TRBV7-2
CDR3 length: 16
J gene: TRBJ1-5
CDR3 protein: CASSPRTGSSYQPQHF

V gene: TRBV29-1
CDR3 length: 13
J gene: TRBJ2-1
CDR3 protein: CSVDGHRANEQFF

V gene: TRBV2
CDR3 length: 18
J gene: TRBJ2-3
CDR3 protein: CASSEGRGLLTTTDTQYF

V gene: TRBV6-6
CDR3 length: 14
J gene: TRBJ1-2
CDR3 protein: CASIRDREDYGYTF

V gene: TRBV19
CDR3 length: 18
J gene: TRBJ2-7
CDR3 protein: CASSTGLAGGQSSYEQYF

V gene: TRBV5-1
CDR3 length: 18
J gene: TRBJ2-3
CDR3 protein: CASSFSPQAGDGTDTQYF

V gene: TRBV14
CDR3 length: 19
J gene: TRBJ1-1
CDR3 protein: CASSRIPGQGGSGNTEAFF

V gene: TRBV18
CDR3 length: 14
J gene: TRBJ2-7
CDR3 protein: CASSPGQGTYEQYF

V gene: TRBV14
CDR3 length: 15
J gene: TRBJ2-1
CDR3 protein: CASSQQRGGLNEQFF

V gene: TRBV28
CDR3 length: 17
J gene: TRBJ2-1
CDR3 protein: CASSSPGAGGPGNEQFF

V gene: TRBV6-5
CDR3 length: 12
J gene: TRBJ1-3
CDR3 protein: CAIPGEGNTIYF

V gene: TRBV19
CDR3 length: 12
J gene: TRBJ1-3
CDR3 protein: CAARGRGNTIYF

V gene: TRBV7-9
CDR3 length: 13
J gene: TRBJ2-5
CDR3 protein: CASRGQGKETQYF

V gene: TRBV19
CDR3 length: 13
J gene: TRBJ2-7
CDR3 protein: CASSPGQAYEQYF

V gene: TRBV29-1
CDR3 length: 11
J gene: TRBJ2-5
CDR3 protein: CSVDRQETQYF

V gene: TRBV24-1
CDR3 length: 16
J gene: TRBJ2-1
CDR3 protein: CATSDLRTSGGNEQFF

V gene: TRBV11-1
CDR3 length: 14
J gene: TRBJ1-1
CDR3 protein: CASSLGRGPTEAFF

V gene: TRBV10-3
CDR3 length: 14
J gene: TRBJ2-2
CDR3 protein: CAIRGTGVTGELFF

V gene: TRBV3-1/TRBV3-2
CDR3 length: 18
J gene: TRBJ2-2
CDR3 protein: CASYSSQGRSVDTGELFF

V gene: TRBV15
CDR3 length: 12
J gene: TRBJ1-2
CDR3 protein: CATSTPGTGYTF

V gene: TRBV7-8
CDR3 length: 13
J gene: TRBJ1-2
CDR3 protein: CASSPGGGYGYTF

V gene: TRBV19
CDR3 length: 15
J gene: TRBJ2-7
CDR3 protein: CASSPGSGSSYEQYF

V gene: TRBV7-2
CDR3 length: 15
J gene: TRBJ2-7
CDR3 protein: CASSLRAGGPYEQYF

V gene: TRBV11-2
CDR3 length: 14
J gene: TRBJ2-7
CDR3 protein: CASSLDGGVDEQYF

V gene: TRBV10-1
CDR3 length: 14
J gene: TRBJ2-1
CDR3 protein: CASSGGTGYNEQFF

V gene: TRBV29-1
CDR3 length: 12
J gene: TRBJ1-1
CDR3 protein: CSGEGGHTEAFF

V gene: TRBV9
CDR3 length: 13
J gene: TRBJ1-4
CDR3 protein: CASSGARAEKLFF